The T cell receptor (beta chain) described here comes from a study of blood T cell repertoires in COVID-19. Looking at the study overall: Whether acute or convalescent, the COVID-19 samples came from the United States, Italy and Spain.

Enrolled through a virtual design, the participants were between about 18 and 100 years of age and came from around 25 US areas. The table came from immunoSEQ multiplex PCR; TCRdb's copy has only in-frame clones and leaves some out. The sample yields fewer than 350,000 clones, roughly 93% seen once. V was trimmed by 2 bases and J by 0 bases, leaving 8 bases between them. Germline values: CDR1 SGDLS, CDR2 YYNGEE. The CDR3 is made up of 15 amino acids. This clonotype originated in a woman in her thirties or forties with acute COVID-19. V gene TRBV9 combines with J gene TRBJ2-2, with TRBD2 as a possible D gene (5 bases). Material: PBMCs or T cells enriched from blood (not recorded which). CDR3 loop: CASSVELANTGELFF. The CDR3 coding sequence is TGTGCCAGCAGCGTGGAACTAGCGAACACCGGGGAGCTGTTTTTT.